This TCR beta chain was obtained from a study of T cell responses to AZD1222 COVID-19 vaccine. Some clones are missing from TCRdb's copy, which holds only in-frame ones; the method was immunoSEQ multiplex PCR. Here the sample spans around 140,000 clones, 90% to 95% being singletons. The receptor was isolated from an adult who had recovered from COVID-19. The material was peripheral blood, obtained after recovery from COVID-19.

The DNA of the CDR3 is TGTGCCAGCAGCTTACTCGCCGCTTCTAACTATGGCTACACCTTC. Its protein is CASSLLAASNYGYTF. This chain joins TRBV7-8 and TRBJ1-2, with D hard to call. CDR1 and CDR2 (germline): SGHVS, FQNEAQ. The germline V and J ends were trimmed by 2 bases and 0 bases, with 10 bases remaining between them. The CDR3 runs 15 residues.